The present TCR beta chain was sequenced within a study of shared clonotypes between healthy human individuals. The overall study: There were three CD4 naive, three CD4 memory, two CD8 naive and one CD8 memory plates per donor. Findings and caveats of the study: In general, naive subsets displayed greater estimated richness than memory subsets did. Clonotype sharing among donors was expected to depend on sequencing depth.

Concerning this clone itself: Its antigen remains unknown.

The CDR3 length is 15 residues. Per the germline V gene, CDR1 is WSHSY and CDR2 is SAAADI. V lost 5 bases, J lost 7 bases, and 21 bases lay in between. Splitting of each subset's genomic DNA was done evenly across several immunoSEQ plates. TCRdb keeps only in-frame clones here, not all; method: immunoSEQ multiplex PCR. Among 550,000 to 700,000 clones listed, around four fifths were seen once. The rearrangement joins TRBV10-2 to TRBJ2-7, with D perhaps TRBD1 (6 bases). This receptor was obtained from a woman under 40 in good health. Sequenced material: memory CD4+ T cells sorted from blood. Subset meaning: CD45RA-negative fraction. The CDR3 reads CASSKRTTGNYEQYF. Written as DNA, the CDR3 is TGCGCCAGCAGTAAGAGGACCACAGGGAATTATGAGCAGTACTTC.